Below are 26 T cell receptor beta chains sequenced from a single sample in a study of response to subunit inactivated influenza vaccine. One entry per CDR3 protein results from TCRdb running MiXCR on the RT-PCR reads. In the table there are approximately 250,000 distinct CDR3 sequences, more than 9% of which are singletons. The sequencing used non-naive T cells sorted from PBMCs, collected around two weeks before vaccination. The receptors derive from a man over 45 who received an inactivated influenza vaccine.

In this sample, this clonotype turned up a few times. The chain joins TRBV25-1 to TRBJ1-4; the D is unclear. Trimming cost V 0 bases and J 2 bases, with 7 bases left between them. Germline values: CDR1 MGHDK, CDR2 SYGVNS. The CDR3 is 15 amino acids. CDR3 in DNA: TGTGCCAGCAGTGAATATTCTGGGACTAATGAAAAACTGTTTTTT. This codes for CASSEYSGTNEKLFF.

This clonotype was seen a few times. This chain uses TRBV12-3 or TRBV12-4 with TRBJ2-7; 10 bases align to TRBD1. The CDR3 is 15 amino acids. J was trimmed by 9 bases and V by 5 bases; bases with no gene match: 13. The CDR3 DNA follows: TGTGCCAGCAGTACCCCGGGACAGGGGCCGCGAAGGCAGTACTTC. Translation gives CASSTPGQGPRRQYF.

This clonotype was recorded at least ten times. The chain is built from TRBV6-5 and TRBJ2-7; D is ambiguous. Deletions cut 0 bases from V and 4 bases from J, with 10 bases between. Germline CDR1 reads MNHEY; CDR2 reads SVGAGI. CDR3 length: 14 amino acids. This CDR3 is CASSYSIPVYEQYF. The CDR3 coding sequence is TGTGCCAGCAGTTACTCGATACCGGTTTACGAGCAGTACTTC.

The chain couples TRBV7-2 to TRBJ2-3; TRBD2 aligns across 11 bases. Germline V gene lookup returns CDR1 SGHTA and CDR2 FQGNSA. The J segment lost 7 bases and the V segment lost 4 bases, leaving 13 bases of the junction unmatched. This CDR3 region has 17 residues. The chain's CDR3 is CASSSGLTSGALHTQYF. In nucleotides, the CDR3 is TGTGCCAGCAGCTCAGGTTTGACTAGCGGGGCCCTCCATACGCAGTATTTT.

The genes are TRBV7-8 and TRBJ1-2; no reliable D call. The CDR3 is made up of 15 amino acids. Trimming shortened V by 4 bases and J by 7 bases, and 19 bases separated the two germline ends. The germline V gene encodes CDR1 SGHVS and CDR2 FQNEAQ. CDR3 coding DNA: TGTGCCAGCAGCTCCCCCCTGAGGGCAGATATTGGCTACACCTTC. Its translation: CASSSPLRADIGYTF.

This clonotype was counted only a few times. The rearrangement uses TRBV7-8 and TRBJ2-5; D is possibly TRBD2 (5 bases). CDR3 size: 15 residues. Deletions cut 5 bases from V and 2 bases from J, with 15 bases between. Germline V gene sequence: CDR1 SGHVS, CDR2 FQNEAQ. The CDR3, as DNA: TGTGCCAGCAGCAACCCCGGGATAGCGCAAGAGACCCAGTACTTC. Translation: CASSNPGIAQETQYF.

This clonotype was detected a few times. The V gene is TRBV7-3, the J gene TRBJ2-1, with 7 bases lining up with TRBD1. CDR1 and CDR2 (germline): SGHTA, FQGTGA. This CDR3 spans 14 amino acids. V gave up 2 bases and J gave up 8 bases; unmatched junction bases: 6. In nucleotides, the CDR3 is TGTGCCAGCAGCTTACAAGGGGGCCGGGATGAGCAGTTCTTC. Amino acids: CASSLQGGRDEQFF.

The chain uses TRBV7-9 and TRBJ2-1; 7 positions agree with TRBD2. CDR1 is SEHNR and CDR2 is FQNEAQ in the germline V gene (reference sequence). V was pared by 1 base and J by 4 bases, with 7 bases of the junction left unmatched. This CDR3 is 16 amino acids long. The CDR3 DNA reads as TGTGCCAGCAGCTTAGTCGTGGGAGGGCCGTACAATGAGCAGTTCTTC. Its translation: CASSLVVGGPYNEQFF. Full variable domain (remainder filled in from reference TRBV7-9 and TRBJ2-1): DTGVSQNPRHKITKRGQNVTFRCDPISEHNRLYWYRQTLGQGPEFLTYFQNEAQLEKSRLLSDRFSAERPKGSFSTLEIQRTEQGDSAMYLCASSLVVGGPYNEQFFGPGTRLTVL.

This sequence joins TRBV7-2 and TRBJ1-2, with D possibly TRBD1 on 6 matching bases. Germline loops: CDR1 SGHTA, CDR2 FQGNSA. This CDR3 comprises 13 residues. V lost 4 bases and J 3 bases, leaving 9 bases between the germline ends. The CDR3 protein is CASSSQGYYGYTF. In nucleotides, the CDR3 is TGTGCCAGCAGCTCACAGGGCTACTATGGCTACACCTTC.

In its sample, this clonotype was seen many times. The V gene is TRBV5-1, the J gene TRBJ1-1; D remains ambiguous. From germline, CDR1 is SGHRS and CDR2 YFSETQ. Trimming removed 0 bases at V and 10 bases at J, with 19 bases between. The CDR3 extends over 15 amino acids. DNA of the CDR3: TGCGCCAGCAGCTTGGGGGATCTGGGCGGCGGAACAGCTTTCTTT. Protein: CASSLGDLGGGTAFF.

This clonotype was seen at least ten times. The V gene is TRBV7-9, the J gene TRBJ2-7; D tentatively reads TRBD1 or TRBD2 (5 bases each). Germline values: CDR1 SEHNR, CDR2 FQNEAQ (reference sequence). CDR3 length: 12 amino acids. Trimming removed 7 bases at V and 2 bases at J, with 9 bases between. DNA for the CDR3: TGTGCCAGCAACGGGGCCACCTACGAGCAGTACTTC. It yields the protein CASNGATYEQYF.

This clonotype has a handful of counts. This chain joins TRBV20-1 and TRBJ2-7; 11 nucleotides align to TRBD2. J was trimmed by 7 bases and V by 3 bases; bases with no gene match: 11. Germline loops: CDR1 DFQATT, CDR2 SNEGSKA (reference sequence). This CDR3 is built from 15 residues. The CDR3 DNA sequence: TGCAGTGCTAGGGACAGACTAGCGGGGTTCATGGAGCAGTACTTC. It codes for CSARDRLAGFMEQYF.

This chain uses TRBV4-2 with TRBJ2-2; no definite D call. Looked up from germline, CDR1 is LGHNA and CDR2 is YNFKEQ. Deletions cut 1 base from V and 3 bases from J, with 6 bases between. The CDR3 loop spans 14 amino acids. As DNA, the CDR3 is TGTGCCAGCAGCCAAGCGGCCTACACCGGGGAGCTGTTTTTT. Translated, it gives CASSQAAYTGELFF.

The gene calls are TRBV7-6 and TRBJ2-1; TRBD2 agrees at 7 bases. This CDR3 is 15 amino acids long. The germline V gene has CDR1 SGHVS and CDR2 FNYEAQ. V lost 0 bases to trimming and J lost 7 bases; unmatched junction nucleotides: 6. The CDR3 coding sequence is TGTGCCAGCAGCTTAGCCGGGGGGACTCTAAATGAGCAGTTCTTC. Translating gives CASSLAGGTLNEQFF.

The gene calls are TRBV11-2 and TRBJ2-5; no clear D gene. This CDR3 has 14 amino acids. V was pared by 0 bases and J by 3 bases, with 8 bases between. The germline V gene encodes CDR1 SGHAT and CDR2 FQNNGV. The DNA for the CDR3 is TGTGCCAGCAGCTTAGATTGGACGGAAGAGACCCAGTACTTC. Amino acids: CASSLDWTEETQYF.

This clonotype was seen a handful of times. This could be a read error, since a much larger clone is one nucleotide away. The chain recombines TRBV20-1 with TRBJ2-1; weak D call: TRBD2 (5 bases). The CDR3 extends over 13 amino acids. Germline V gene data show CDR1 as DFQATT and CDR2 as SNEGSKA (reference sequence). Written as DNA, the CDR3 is TGCAGTACTAGAGATCGACGATACAATGAGCAGTTCTTC. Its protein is CSTRDRRYNEQFF.

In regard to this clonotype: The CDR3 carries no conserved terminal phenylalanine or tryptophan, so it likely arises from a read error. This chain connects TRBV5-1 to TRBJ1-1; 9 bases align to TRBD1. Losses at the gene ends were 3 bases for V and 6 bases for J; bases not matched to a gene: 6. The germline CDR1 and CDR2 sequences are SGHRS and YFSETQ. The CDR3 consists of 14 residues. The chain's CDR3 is CASSSGQGNAEAFS. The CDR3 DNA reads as TGCGCCAGCAGCTCGGGACAGGGAAACGCTGAAGCTTTCTCT.

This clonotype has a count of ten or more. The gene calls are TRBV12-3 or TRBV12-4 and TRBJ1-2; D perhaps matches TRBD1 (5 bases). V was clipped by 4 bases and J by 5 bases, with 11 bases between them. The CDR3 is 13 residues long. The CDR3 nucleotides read TGTGCCAGCAGTTGGGGGGAAGGGTATGGCTACACCTTC. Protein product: CASSWGEGYGYTF.

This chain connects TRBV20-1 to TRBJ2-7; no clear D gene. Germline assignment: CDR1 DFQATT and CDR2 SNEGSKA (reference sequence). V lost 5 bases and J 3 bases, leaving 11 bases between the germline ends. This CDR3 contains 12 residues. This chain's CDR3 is CSALGLGYEQYF. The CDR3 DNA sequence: TGCAGTGCTCTGGGATTAGGCTACGAGCAGTACTTC.

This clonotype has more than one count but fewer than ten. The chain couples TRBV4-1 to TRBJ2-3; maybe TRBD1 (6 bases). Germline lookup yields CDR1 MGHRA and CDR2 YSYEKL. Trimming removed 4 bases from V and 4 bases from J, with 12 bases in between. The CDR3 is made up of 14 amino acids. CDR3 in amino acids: CASSRTGPADTQYF. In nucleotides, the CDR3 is TGCGCCAGCAGCCGTACAGGGCCCGCAGATACGCAGTATTTT.

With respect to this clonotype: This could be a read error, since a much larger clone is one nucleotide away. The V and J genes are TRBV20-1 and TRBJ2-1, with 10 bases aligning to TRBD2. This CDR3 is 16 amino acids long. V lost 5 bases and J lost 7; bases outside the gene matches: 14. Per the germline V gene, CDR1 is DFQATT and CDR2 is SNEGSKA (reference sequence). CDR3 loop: CSAPSRSGRLGNEQFF. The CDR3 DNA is TGCAGTGCTCCCTCACGTAGCGGGAGGCTCGGGAATGAGCAGTTCTTC.

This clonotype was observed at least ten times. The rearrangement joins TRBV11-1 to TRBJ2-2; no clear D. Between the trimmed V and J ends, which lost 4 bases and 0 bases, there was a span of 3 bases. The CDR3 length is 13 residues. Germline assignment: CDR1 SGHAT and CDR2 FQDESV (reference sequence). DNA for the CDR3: TGTGCCAGCAGCTATGCGAACACCGGGGAGCTGTTTTTT. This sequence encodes CASSYANTGELFF.

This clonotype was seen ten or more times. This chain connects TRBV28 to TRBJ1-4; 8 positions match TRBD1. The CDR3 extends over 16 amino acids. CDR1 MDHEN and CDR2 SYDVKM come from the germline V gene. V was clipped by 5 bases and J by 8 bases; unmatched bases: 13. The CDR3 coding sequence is TGTGCCAGCAGTACGCTAGACAGGGGCGTAACCGAAAAACTGTTTTTT. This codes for CASSTLDRGVTEKLFF.

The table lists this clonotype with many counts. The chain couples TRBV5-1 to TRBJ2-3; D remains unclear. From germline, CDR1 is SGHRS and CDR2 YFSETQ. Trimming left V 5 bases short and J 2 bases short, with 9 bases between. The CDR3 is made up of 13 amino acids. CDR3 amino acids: CASRGQPTDTQYF. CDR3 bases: TGCGCCAGCAGGGGCCAGCCCACAGATACGCAGTATTTT.

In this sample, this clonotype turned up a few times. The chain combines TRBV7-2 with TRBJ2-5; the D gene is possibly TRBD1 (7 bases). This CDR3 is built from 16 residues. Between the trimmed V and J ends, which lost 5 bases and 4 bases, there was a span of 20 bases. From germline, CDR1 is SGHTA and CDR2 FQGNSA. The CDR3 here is CASSLERAGGRETQYF. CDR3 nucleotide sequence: TGTGCCAGCAGCCTCGAGAGGGCAGGGGGGCGAGAGACCCAGTACTTC.

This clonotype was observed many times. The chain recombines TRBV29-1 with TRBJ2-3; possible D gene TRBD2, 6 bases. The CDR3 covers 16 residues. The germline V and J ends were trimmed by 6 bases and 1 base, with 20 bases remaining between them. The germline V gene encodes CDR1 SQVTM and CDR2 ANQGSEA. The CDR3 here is CSVRTGTAVGTDTQYF. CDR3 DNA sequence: TGCAGCGTGAGGACCGGGACTGCCGTGGGCACAGATACGCAGTATTTT.